One sample yielded the 32 T cell receptor beta chains listed below, sequenced in a study of T cells expressing NK-cell markers. TCRdb derives one entry per CDR3 protein from the 5' RACE reads, leaving out DNA. The sample shows approximately 380,000 distinct CDR3 sequences, and over 4% sits with its ten largest clones. The material sequenced was blood T cells: a sorted CD56 or NKG2C T cell subset, CD4+ or CD8+ T cells, or bulk PBMC T cells (not recorded which). The receptors shown here come from a man aged 18-69 years in good health.

This rearrangement joins TRBV7-9 to TRBJ2-7; TCRdb proposes TRBD2, but this gene call is untestable without DNA. There are 14 residues in the CDR3. Looked up from germline, CDR1 is SEHNR and CDR2 is FQNEAQ (reference sequence). The CDR3 reads CASSPVLEGRVVYF.

The chain combines TRBV6-1 with TRBJ2-3; TCRdb lists TRBD2, though no DNA is available to test this call. CDR3 length: 15 residues. Germline CDR1 is MNHNS and CDR2 is SASEGT. CDR3 region: CASSGTSGGTDTQYF.

The gene calls are TRBV9 and TRBJ2-2; the D call of TRBD1 rests on TCRdb alone, since no DNA is present to check it. The CDR3 has 16 residues. From germline, CDR1 is SGDLS and CDR2 YYNGEE. Here the CDR3 reads CASSVDSGESTGELFF. Full variable domain (missing parts from reference TRBV9 and TRBJ2-2): DSGVTQTPKHLITATGQRVTLRCSPRSGDLSVYWYQQSLDQGLQFLIQYYNGEERAKGNILERFSAQQFPDLHSELNLSSLELGDSALYFCASSVDSGESTGELFFGEGSRLTVL.

The rearrangement uses TRBV7-2 and TRBJ2-3; there is no DNA to check the TCRdb D call of TRBD1. Germline CDR1 SGHTA, CDR2 FQGNSA. The CDR3 consists of 17 residues. CDR3 in amino acids: CASSLAGGGGFTDTQYF.

The chain carries TRBV19 and TRBJ2-2; TCRdb designates TRBD1, a call that cannot be tested without DNA. The CDR3 runs to 15 residues. CDR1 LNHDA and CDR2 SQIVND come from the germline V gene (reference sequence). Here the CDR3 reads CASSTQGLFTGELFF. Variable domain in full (rest from reference TRBV19 and TRBJ2-2): DGGITQSPKYLFRKEGQNVTLSCEQNLNHDAMYWYRQDPGQGLRLIYYSQIVNDFQKGDIAEGYSVSREKKESFPLTVTSAQKNPTAFYLCASSTQGLFTGELFFGEGSRLTVL.

V gene TRBV5-6 combines with J gene TRBJ2-5; TCRdb's D gene call, TRBD2, goes unchecked for lack of DNA. The CDR3 is 14 amino acids. Germline V gene sequence: CDR1 SGHDT, CDR2 YYEEEE. The CDR3 loop reads CASSLGLANVDQYF.

This chain connects TRBV15 to TRBJ2-2; lacking DNA, the TRBD2 call made by TCRdb goes unchecked. The CDR3 has 14 residues. Germline CDR1 and CDR2: LNHNV and YYDKDF (reference sequence). The CDR3 loop reads CATSRARAPGELFF.

The rearrangement uses TRBV10-3 and TRBJ1-1. This CDR3 has 13 residues. Looked up from germline, CDR1 is ENHRY and CDR2 is SYGVKD. CDR3 sequence: CAIKKTENTEAFF.

This rearrangement joins TRBV7-9 to TRBJ1-2; TCRdb calls TRBD1, which cannot be checked without DNA. The CDR3 contains 15 residues. The germline V gene has CDR1 SEHNR and CDR2 FQNEAQ (reference sequence). CDR3 sequence reads: CASSSFRDRAYGYTF.

The genes are TRBV9 and TRBJ2-5. This CDR3 spans 13 amino acids. The germline V gene has CDR1 SGDLS and CDR2 YYNGEE. This CDR3 reads CASSVLARETQYF.

The CDR3 loop reads CASSYSWGTYEQYF. V gene TRBV6-5 combines with J gene TRBJ2-7. The CDR3 consists of 14 residues. CDR1 is MNHEY, CDR2 SVGAGI, per germline.

J is TRBJ1-4 and V is TRBV20-1. The CDR3 has 12 amino acids. CDR1 DFQATT and CDR2 SNEGSKA come from the germline V gene (reference sequence). CDR3 protein: CSASGGSEKLFF.

The rearrangement uses TRBV7-2 and TRBJ2-7; the TCRdb call, TRBD1, lacks DNA for checking. The CDR3 loop spans 12 amino acids. Germline V gene lookup returns CDR1 SGHTA and CDR2 FQGNSA. CDR3 sequence reads: CASSSYAGEQYF.

This chain joins TRBV24-1 and TRBJ2-3; as DNA is missing, the TRBD2 call by TCRdb cannot be tested. Germline-derived CDR1 and CDR2 are KGHDR and SFDVKD. The CDR3 totals 17 residues. CDR3 residues: CATSEQGLAGASDTQYF.

The chain employs TRBV6-5 and TRBJ2-5; the TRBD1 assignment by TCRdb is unverifiable without DNA. Germline V gene sequence: CDR1 MNHEY, CDR2 SVGAGI. This CDR3 region has 15 residues. The CDR3 spells CASSYYPGNVETQYF.

This chain links TRBV7-2 with TRBJ2-6; TCRdb indicates TRBD1, and absent DNA this call remains unverified. The CDR3 covers 16 residues. The germline V gene has CDR1 SGHTA and CDR2 FQGNSA. The CDR3 sequence: CASSWGQGAGANVLTF.

V is TRBV6-1 and J is TRBJ2-3; TCRdb proposes TRBD2, but this gene call is untestable without DNA. Germline CDR1 and CDR2: MNHNS and SASEGT. This CDR3 has 14 residues. CDR3 protein: CASGLAGPTDTQYF.

This chain links TRBV5-6 with TRBJ2-5. Germline V gene data show CDR1 as SGHDT and CDR2 as YYEEEE. CDR3 length equals 15 residues. The CDR3 sequence is CASSLFSRNQETQYF.

The chain has TRBV12-3 or TRBV12-4 and TRBJ2-3; TCRdb names TRBD1, which stays unverified in the absence of DNA. The CDR3 covers 13 residues. The CDR3 sequence is CASRGGGADTQYF.

The V call is TRBV4-2, the J call TRBJ2-3; TCRdb calls TRBD2, which cannot be checked without DNA. Per the germline V gene, CDR1 is LGHNA and CDR2 is YNFKEQ. The CDR3 totals 20 residues. This chain's CDR3 is CASSQDLGASGGIRPDTQYF.

V and J are TRBV12-3 or TRBV12-4 and TRBJ1-1; TCRdb indicates TRBD1, and absent DNA this call remains unverified. The CDR3 consists of 13 residues. This chain's CDR3 is CASTPSRASEAFF.

The chain has TRBV7-2 and TRBJ2-1; without DNA, the TCRdb call of TRBD2 cannot be checked. CDR1 and CDR2 (germline): SGHTA, FQGNSA. The CDR3 is made up of 18 amino acids. CDR3 loop: CASSWTSGGGSSYNEQFF.

The rearrangement joins TRBV7-6 to TRBJ2-7; there is no DNA to check the TCRdb D call of TRBD1. Germline-derived CDR1 and CDR2 are SGHVS and FNYEAQ. CDR3 length: 15 amino acids. CDR3 amino acids: CASSPESTGFSEQYF.

V and J are TRBV6-1 and TRBJ2-1; without DNA, the TCRdb call of TRBD2 cannot be checked. Per the germline V gene, CDR1 is MNHNS and CDR2 is SASEGT. The CDR3 extends over 15 amino acids. CDR3 loop: CASSRSGGGYNEQFF.

The gene calls are TRBV6-5 and TRBJ2-1; as DNA is missing, the TRBD2 call by TCRdb cannot be tested. Germline values: CDR1 MNHEY, CDR2 SVGAGI. The CDR3 has 19 residues. The CDR3 is CASSYRRTSGGPLYNEQFF.

The V call is TRBV20-1, the J call TRBJ2-7; without DNA, the TCRdb call of TRBD1 cannot be checked. CDR1 is DFQATT and CDR2 is SNEGSKA in the germline V gene (reference sequence). This CDR3 comprises 17 residues. CDR3: CSANWVRTGTGGYEQYF.

The chain is built from TRBV11-1 and TRBJ2-2; the TRBD2 assignment by TCRdb is unverifiable without DNA. The CDR3 spans 18 residues. CDR1 SGHAT and CDR2 FQDESV come from the germline V gene (reference sequence). The CDR3 sequence is CASSPRWKRGANTGELFF.

CDR3: CSARDSLRSISYEQYF. The chain carries TRBV20-1 and TRBJ2-7; the TCRdb call, TRBD2, lacks DNA for checking. Germline CDR1 reads DFQATT; CDR2 reads SNEGSKA (reference sequence). The CDR3 runs to 16 residues.

J is TRBJ1-6 and V is TRBV21-1. TRBV21-1 corresponds to a pseudogene. CDR3 length: 13 residues. The CDR3 sequence: CASSKEALPPLHF.

The CDR3: CASSPRIQRGGDNEQFF. The chain carries TRBV7-2 and TRBJ2-1; the D call of TRBD2 rests on TCRdb alone, since no DNA is present to check it. Germline CDR1 SGHTA, CDR2 FQGNSA. The CDR3 length is 17 residues. Full variable domain (rest looked up from reference TRBV7-2 and TRBJ2-1): GAGVSQSPSNKVTEKGKDVELRCDPISGHTALYWYRQSLGQGLEFLIYFQGNSAPDKSGLPSDRFSAERTGGSVSTLTIQRTQQEDSAVYLCASSPRIQRGGDNEQFFGPGTRLTVL.

The chain is built from TRBV7-2 and TRBJ1-2; TCRdb's D call, TRBD1, is unchecked because there is no DNA. CDR3 length: 17 amino acids. From germline, CDR1 is SGHTA and CDR2 FQGNSA. The CDR3 protein is CASSLGPPDRAYYGYTF.

The V call is TRBV11-2, the J call TRBJ2-7; TCRdb's D call of TRBD1 is untestable without DNA. Germline CDR1 reads SGHAT; CDR2 reads FQNNGV. The CDR3 is 14 amino acids. CDR3 residues: CASSLEPGKYEQYF.